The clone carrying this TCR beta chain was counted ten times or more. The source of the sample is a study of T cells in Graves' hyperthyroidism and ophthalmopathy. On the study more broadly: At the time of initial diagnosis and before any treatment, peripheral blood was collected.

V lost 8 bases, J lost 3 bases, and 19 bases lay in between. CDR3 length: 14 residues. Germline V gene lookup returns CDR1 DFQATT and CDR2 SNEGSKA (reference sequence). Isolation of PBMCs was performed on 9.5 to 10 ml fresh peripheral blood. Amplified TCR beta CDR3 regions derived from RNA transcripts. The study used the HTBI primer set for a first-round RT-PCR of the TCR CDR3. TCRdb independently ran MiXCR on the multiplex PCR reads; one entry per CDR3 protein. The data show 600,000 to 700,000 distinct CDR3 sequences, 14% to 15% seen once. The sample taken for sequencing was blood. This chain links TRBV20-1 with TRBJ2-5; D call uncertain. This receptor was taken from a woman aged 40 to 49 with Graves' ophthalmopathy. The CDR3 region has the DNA TGCAGTACCCCCTTAATGAGCCCGGAAGAGACCCAGTACTTC. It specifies CSTPLMSPEETQYF.